This T cell receptor (beta chain) was found in a study of Graves' ophthalmopathy and Graves' hyperthyroidism. The V end was cut by 0 bases, the J end by 1 base, with 13 bases between. There are 15 residues in the CDR3. Germline CDR1 and CDR2: DFQATT and SNEGSKA (reference sequence). Using RNA transcripts, the TCR beta CDR3 regions were amplified. RT-PCR with HTBI primers came first, then second-round multiplex PCR. TCRdb itself ran the multiplex PCR reads through MiXCR, one entry per CDR3 protein. The repertoire consists of some 160,000 distinct CDR3 sequences, with just under 40% occurring once and the leading ten covering 8% to 9%.

The sequenced material came from peripheral blood. J is TRBJ2-7 and V is TRBV20-1; D is uncertain. The TCR was taken from a man aged 30-40 years with Graves' ophthalmopathy. CDR3 sequence reads: CSARDVVGSSYEQYF. DNA for the CDR3: TGCAGTGCTAGAGATGTCGTGGGCAGTTCCTACGAGCAGTACTTC.